The present TCR beta chain was sequenced within a study of blood T cell repertoires in COVID-19. Study-level background: The cDNA or gDNA used as material had been derived from T cells, B-cell-depleted T cells, or PBMCs.

With 3 bases removed from V and 2 bases from J, the gap between germline ends came to 7 bases. Per the germline V gene, CDR1 is SGHAT and CDR2 is FQNNGV. The CDR3 has 13 amino acids. One Seattle source followed patients from active infection through their disease course. Per the original data handling: From reference gene primer amplification, estimates of nucleated cell counts were derived. Sequenced by immunoSEQ multiplex PCR; TCRdb stores in-frame clones only, minus some. Clone size and V and J calls were adopted from that table, with D and trimming inferred from the DNA. Among around 300,000 clones, 90% were seen once, and the ten largest hold around 0.98%.

The rearrangement uses TRBV11-2 and TRBJ2-5; D gene uncertain. Specimen: peripheral blood. This TCR derives from a woman in her 40s with COVID-19, enrolled during active disease. The CDR3 DNA follows: TGTGCCAGCAGCTTTAACTATCAAGAGACCCAGTACTTC. This encodes CASSFNYQETQYF.